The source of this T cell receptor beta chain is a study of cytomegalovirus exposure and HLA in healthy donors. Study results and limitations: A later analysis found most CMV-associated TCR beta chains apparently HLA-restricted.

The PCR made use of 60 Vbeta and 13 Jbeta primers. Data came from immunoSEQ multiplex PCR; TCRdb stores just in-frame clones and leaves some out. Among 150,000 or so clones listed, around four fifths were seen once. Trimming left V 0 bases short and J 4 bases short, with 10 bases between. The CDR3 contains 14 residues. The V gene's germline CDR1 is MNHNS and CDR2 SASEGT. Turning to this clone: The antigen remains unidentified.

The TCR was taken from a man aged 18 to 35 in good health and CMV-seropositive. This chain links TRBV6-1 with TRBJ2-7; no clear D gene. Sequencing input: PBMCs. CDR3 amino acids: CASSEAGSHYEQYF. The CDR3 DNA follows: TGTGCCAGCAGTGAAGCGGGCAGCCATTACGAGCAGTACTTC.